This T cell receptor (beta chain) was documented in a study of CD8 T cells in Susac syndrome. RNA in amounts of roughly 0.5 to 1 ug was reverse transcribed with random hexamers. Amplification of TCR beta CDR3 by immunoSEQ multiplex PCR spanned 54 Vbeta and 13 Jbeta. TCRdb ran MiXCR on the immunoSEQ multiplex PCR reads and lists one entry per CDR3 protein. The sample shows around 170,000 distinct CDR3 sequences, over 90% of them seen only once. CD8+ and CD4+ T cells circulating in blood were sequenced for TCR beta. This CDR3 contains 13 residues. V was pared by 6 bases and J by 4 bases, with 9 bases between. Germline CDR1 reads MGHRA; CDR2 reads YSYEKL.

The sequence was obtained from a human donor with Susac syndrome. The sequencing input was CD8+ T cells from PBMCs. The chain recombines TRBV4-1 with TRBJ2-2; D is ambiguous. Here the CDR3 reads CASRVIGTGELFF. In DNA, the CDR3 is TGCGCCAGCAGGGTAATTGGCACCGGGGAGCTGTTTTTT.